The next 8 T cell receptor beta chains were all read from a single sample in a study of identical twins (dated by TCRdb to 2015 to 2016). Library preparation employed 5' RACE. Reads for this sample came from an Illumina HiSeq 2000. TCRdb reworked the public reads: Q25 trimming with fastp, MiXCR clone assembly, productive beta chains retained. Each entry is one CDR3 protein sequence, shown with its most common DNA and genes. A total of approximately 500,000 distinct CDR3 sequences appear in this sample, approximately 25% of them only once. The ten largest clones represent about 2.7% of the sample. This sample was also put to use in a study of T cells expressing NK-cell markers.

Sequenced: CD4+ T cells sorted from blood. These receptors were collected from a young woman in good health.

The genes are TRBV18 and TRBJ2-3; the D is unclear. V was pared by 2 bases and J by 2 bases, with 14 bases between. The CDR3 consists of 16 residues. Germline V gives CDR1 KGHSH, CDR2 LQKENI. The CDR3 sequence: CASSPVGSYHTDTQYF. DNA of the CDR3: TGTGCCAGCTCACCAGTTGGGTCTTACCACACAGATACGCAGTATTTT.

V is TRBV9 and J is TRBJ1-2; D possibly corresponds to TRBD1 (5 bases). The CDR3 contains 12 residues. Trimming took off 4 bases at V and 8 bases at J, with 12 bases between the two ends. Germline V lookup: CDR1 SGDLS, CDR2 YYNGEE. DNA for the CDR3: TGTGCCAGCAGCCTCCGCTGGGGGGGCTACACCTTC. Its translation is CASSLRWGGYTF.

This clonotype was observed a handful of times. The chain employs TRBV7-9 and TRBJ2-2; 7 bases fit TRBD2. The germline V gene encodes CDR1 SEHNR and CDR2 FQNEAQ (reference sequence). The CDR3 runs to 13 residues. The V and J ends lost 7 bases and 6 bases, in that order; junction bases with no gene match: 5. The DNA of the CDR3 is TGTGCCAGCAACACGGGGGGTCCCGGGGAGCTGTTTTTT. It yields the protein CASNTGGPGELFF.

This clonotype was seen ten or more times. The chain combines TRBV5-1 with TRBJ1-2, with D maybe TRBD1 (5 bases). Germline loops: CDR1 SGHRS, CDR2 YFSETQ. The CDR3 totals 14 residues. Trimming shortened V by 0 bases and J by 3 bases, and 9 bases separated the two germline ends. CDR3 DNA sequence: TGCGCCAGCAGCTTGGGAGGGGACCACTATGGCTACACCTTC. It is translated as CASSLGGDHYGYTF.

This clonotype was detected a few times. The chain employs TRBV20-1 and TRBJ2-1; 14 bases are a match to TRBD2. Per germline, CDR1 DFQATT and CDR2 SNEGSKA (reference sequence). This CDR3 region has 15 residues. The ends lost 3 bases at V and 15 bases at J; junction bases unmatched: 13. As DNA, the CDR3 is TGCAGTGCTAGTCCGGGACTAGCGGGAGAATACCACCGGTTCTTC. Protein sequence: CSASPGLAGEYHRFF.

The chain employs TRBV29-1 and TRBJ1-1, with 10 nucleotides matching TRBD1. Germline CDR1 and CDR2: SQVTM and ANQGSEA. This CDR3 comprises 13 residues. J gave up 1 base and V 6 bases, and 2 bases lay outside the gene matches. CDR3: CSVGQGENTEAFF. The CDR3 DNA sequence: TGCAGCGTCGGACAGGGGGAGAACACTGAAGCTTTCTTT.

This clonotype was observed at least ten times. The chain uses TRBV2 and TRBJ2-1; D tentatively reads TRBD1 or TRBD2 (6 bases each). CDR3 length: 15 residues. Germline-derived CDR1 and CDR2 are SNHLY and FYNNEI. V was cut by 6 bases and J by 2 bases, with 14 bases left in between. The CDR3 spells CASRGMGGTYNEQFF. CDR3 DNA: TGTGCCAGCAGGGGGATGGGGGGCACCTACAATGAGCAGTTCTTC.

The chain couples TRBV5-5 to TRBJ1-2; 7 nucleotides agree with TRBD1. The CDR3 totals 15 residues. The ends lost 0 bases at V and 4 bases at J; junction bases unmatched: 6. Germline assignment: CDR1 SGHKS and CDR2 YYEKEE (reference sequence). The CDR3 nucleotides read TGTGCCAGCAGCTTGGGTGGGGACAGTCTCTATGGCTACACCTTC. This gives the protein CASSLGGDSLYGYTF. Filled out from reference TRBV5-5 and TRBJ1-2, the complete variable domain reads DAGVTQSPTHLIKTRGQQVTLRCSPISGHKSVSWYQQVLGQGPQFIFQYYEKEERGRGNFPDRFSARQFPNYSSELNVNALLLGDSALYLCASSLGGDSLYGYTFGSGTRLTVV.